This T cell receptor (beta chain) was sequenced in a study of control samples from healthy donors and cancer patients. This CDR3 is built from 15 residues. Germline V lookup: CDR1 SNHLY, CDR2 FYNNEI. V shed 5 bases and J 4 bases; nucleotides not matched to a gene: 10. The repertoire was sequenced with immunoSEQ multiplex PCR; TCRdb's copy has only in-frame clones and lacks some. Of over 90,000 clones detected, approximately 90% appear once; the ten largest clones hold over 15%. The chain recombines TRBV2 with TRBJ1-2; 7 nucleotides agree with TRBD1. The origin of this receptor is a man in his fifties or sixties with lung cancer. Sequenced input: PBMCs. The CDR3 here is CASSQSRGHLYGYTF. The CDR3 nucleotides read TGTGCCAGCAGTCAATCTAGGGGGCACCTCTATGGCTACACCTTC.